A few counts support the clone carrying this T cell receptor beta chain. The junction shows a germline mismatch at one end, possibly a read error. These data are taken from a study of breast tumors, draining lymph nodes, adjacent tissues. Germline CDR1 and CDR2: PRHDT and FYEKMQ (reference sequence). The CDR3 spans 16 residues. TCRdb fed the multiplex PCR reads into MiXCR, producing one record per CDR3 protein. There are around 290,000 distinct CDR3 sequences in the sample; about 33% occur only once, and roughly 1.2% lies in the top ten. Axillary draining lymph nodes of breast cancer patients supplied the node samples.

The clonotype originates from a female donor with breast cancer. Some clones in this sample may be carry-over from other donors' samples. The chain has TRBV13 and TRBJ2-2; 7 nucleotides agree with TRBD1. Specimen: axillary lymph node tissue. The CDR3 loop reads CASSFNRGWETGELSF. The CDR3, as DNA: TGTGCCAGCAGCTTCAACAGGGGTTGGGAAACCGGGGAGCTGTCTTTT.